The 30 T cell receptor beta chains below come from one sample, sequenced in a study of blood T cell repertoires in COVID-19. Measured with immunoSEQ multiplex PCR; TCRdb has only the in-frame clones, and not every one. Among tens of thousands of clones listed, 80% to 90% were seen once. Sequenced input: peripheral blood. The receptors were gathered from a human donor in a cohort sampled during active COVID-19.

This chain connects TRBV9 to TRBJ2-7, with 9 bases that match TRBD1. The V and J ends lost 10 bases and 3 bases, in that order; junction bases with no gene match: 26. CDR1 is SGDLS and CDR2 is YYNGEE in the germline V gene. The CDR3 is 19 amino acids. CDR3 DNA: TGTGCCGCAGCCCATGTTAACAGGACAGGGGTAGGAGAGGTCTACGAGCAGTACTTC. It codes for CAAAHVNRTGVGEVYEQYF. Complete variable domain (other parts from reference TRBV9 and TRBJ2-7): DSGVTQTPKHLITATGQRVTLRCSPRSGDLSVYWYQQSLDQGLQFLIQYYNGEERAKGNILERFSAQQFPDLHSELNLSSLELGDSALYFCAAAHVNRTGVGEVYEQYFGPGTRLTVT.

J is TRBJ1-5 and V is TRBV28; tentatively, D is TRBD1 (5 bases). Germline V gives CDR1 MDHEN, CDR2 SYDVKM. V lost 5 bases, J lost 6 bases, and 14 bases lay in between. The length of the CDR3 is 14 residues. The CDR3 is CASSPGGGGQPQHF. CDR3 DNA sequence: TGTGCCAGCAGTCCGGGTGGGGGGGGTCAGCCCCAGCATTTT.

V usage is TRBV12-2 and J usage is TRBJ2-3; the D call in the table, TRBD1, was not verified against the DNA. TRBV12-2 is a documented pseudogene. The CDR3 length is 15 residues. CDR3 residues: CASRPGQSRTDTQYF. CDR3 DNA sequence: TGTGCAAGTCGCCCTGGACAGTCCCGCACAGATACGCAGTATTTT.

DNA of the CDR3: TGCGCCAGCAGTGGATCAGGGGCGTTGGATACGCAGTATTTT. This sequence encodes CASSGSGALDTQYF. The V and J genes are TRBV10-1 and TRBJ2-3, with D perhaps TRBD1 (6 bases). This CDR3 has 14 residues. CDR1 WNHNN and CDR2 SYGVQD come from the germline V gene (reference sequence). V was shortened by 4 bases and J by 6 bases, with 14 bases between the two germline ends.

The chain has TRBV27 and TRBJ1-1, with 7 bases aligning to TRBD1. The length of the CDR3 is 15 residues. Germline assignment: CDR1 MNHEY and CDR2 SMNVEV (reference sequence). V was pared by 5 bases and J by 7 bases, with 13 bases of the junction left unmatched. CDR3 in amino acids: CASSQLSGQHIEAFF. CDR3 DNA: TGTGCCAGCAGTCAGCTATCGGGACAGCATATTGAAGCTTTCTTT.

V and J are TRBV21-1 and TRBJ2-5; the listed D gene, TRBD1, was not tested against the DNA. TRBV21-1 is listed as a pseudogene. The CDR3 loop spans 16 amino acids. CDR3 DNA: TGTGCCAGCAGCAAAGGGAGGGACAGGGTAAGAGAGACCCAGTACTTC. It specifies CASSKGRDRVRETQYF.

Ten or more counts support this clone. CDR3 protein: CASSQDIAGYGELFF. CDR3 bases: TGTGCCAGCAGCCAAGATATAGCGGGGTACGGGGAGCTGTTTTTT. V and J are TRBV4-2 and TRBJ2-2, with 8 bases identical to TRBD2. The CDR3 is 15 amino acids. The germline V gene encodes CDR1 LGHNA and CDR2 YNFKEQ. V lost 0 bases to trimming and J lost 7 bases; unmatched junction nucleotides: 4.

The gene calls are TRBV11-2 and TRBJ2-7, with D tentatively TRBD2 (5 bases). V was cut by 5 bases and J by 7 bases, with 15 bases left in between. This CDR3 contains 13 residues. Germline values: CDR1 SGHAT, CDR2 FQNNGV. In DNA, the CDR3 is TGTGCCAGCAGCACAAACGGGCCGGGAGAGCAGTACTTC. It is translated as CASSTNGPGEQYF.

In its sample, this clone was seen a few times. The junction and the germline gene differ at one end; a read error may be behind it. The rearrangement links TRBV5-5 to TRBJ2-2; TRBD2 might be the D (6 bases). Per the germline V gene, CDR1 is SGHKS and CDR2 is YYEKEE (reference sequence). CDR3 length equals 14 residues. The CDR3 sequence: CASGGLANTGELFF. DNA of the CDR3: TGTGCCAGTGGTGGGCTAGCGAATACCGGGGAGCTGTTTTTT.

Here the CDR3 reads CASSLLLAEGNEQFF. CDR3 nucleotides: TGCGCCAGCAGCTTGCTGCTAGCGGAGGGCAATGAGCAGTTCTTC. The chain carries TRBV5-1 and TRBJ2-1; TRBD2 agrees at 7 bases. Trimming at V came to 1 base and at J to 6 bases, leaving 7 bases not matched to a gene. The CDR3 extends over 15 amino acids. Germline CDR1 reads SGHRS; CDR2 reads YFSETQ.

By proportion, this clone is medium-sized. V gene TRBV23-1 combines with J gene TRBJ2-5; TRBD1 is a possible D gene (6 bases). TRBV23-1 is an ORF; its function is uncertain. The V end lost 4 bases, the J end lost 4 bases, and 16 bases lay between the germline ends. CDR3 length equals 15 residues. DNA of the CDR3: TGCGCCAGCAGTCGAAGTAAGGGGGTGGGAGAGACCCAGTACTTC. This gives the protein CASSRSKGVGETQYF.

This clone was seen a few times. V gene TRBV3-1 (or the pseudogene TRBV3-2) combines with J gene TRBJ1-6, with D perhaps matching TRBD1 (5 bases). CDR3 length equals 17 residues. V dropped 6 bases and J dropped 0 bases, with 15 bases sitting between them. Germline V gene sequence: CDR1 LGHDT, CDR2 YNNKEL (reference sequence). Written as DNA, the CDR3 is TGTGCCAGCAGGGGGGACTCCCTGAGCTCCTATAATTCACCCCTCCACTTT. Translation: CASRGDSLSSYNSPLHF.

This sequence joins TRBV9 and TRBJ2-7; 8 nucleotides align to TRBD1. With 2 bases clipped from V and 5 bases from J, the junction kept 6 bases outside the gene matches. The CDR3 loop spans 14 amino acids. Germline loops: CDR1 SGDLS, CDR2 YYNGEE. The CDR3 sequence is CASSVRQGSNEQYF. The CDR3 DNA reads TGTGCCAGCAGCGTTAGACAGGGGTCAAACGAGCAGTACTTC.

This rearrangement joins TRBV28 to TRBJ1-2; 9 bases agree with TRBD1. Germline V gives CDR1 MDHEN, CDR2 SYDVKM. Germline trimming cut 6 bases from V and 4 bases from J; bases unmatched to any gene: 6. The CDR3 extends over 14 amino acids. CDR3 nucleotide sequence: TGTGCCAGCAGCGGCACAGGGGGCGTCTATGGCTACACCTTC. Its protein product is CASSGTGGVYGYTF.

This chain uses TRBV28 with TRBJ2-7; TRBD2 is a possible D gene (6 bases). CDR3 length: 14 residues. The V and J ends lost 6 bases and 2 bases respectively, with 14 bases between them. From germline, CDR1 is MDHEN and CDR2 SYDVKM. The CDR3, as DNA: TGTGCCAGCAGATACAGCGGGCCCCCCTACGAGCAGTACTTC. Its protein is CASRYSGPPYEQYF.

The V and J genes are TRBV18 and TRBJ2-2; tentatively, D is TRBD1 (8 bases). V was pared by 3 bases and J by 4 bases, with 21 bases between. Germline CDR1 is KGHSH and CDR2 is LQKENI. The CDR3 contains 18 residues. The CDR3 spells CASSPPRTGRGSTGELFF. The CDR3 DNA is TGTGCCAGCTCACCGCCGAGGACAGGGAGGGGGAGCACCGGGGAGCTGTTTTTT.

The chain links TRBV6-5 to TRBJ1-3; D is unresolved. Germline CDR1 reads MNHEY; CDR2 reads SVGAGI. This CDR3 has 15 residues. V was pared by 8 bases and J by 0 bases, with 14 bases between. CDR3 nucleotide sequence: TGTGCCAGCGCGTATCGTCCGGGCTCTGGAAACACCATATATTTT. Amino acid sequence: CASAYRPGSGNTIYF.

The J gene is TRBJ2-5, the V gene TRBV11-2; TRBD2 matches at 7 bases. The CDR3 sequence is 15 residues long. Germline V gives CDR1 SGHAT, CDR2 FQNNGV. J gave up 5 bases and V 1 base, and 7 bases lay outside the gene matches. The chain's CDR3 is CASSLGTSDMETQYF. The CDR3 DNA is TGTGCCAGCAGCTTAGGGACTAGTGACATGGAGACCCAGTACTTC.

In DNA, the CDR3 is TGTGCCAGCAGCGTGGGACTAGCGGGAGGTTGGAGTGAGCAGTTCTTC. This encodes CASSVGLAGGWSEQFF. The chain is built from TRBV7-9 and TRBJ2-1; 15 bases are shared with TRBD2. The CDR3 extends over 16 amino acids. Germline trimming cut 5 bases from V and 9 bases from J; bases unmatched to any gene: 8. Germline assignment: CDR1 SEHNR and CDR2 FQNEAQ (reference sequence).

The chain recombines TRBV10-2 with TRBJ2-1; 7 bases are shared with TRBD2. CDR1 is WSHSY and CDR2 is SAAADI in the germline V gene. Germline trimming cut 6 bases from V and 2 bases from J; bases unmatched to any gene: 10. This CDR3 is 16 amino acids long. DNA of the CDR3: TGCGCCAGCAGGGGAGGGTGGGCGGAGCCCTACAATGAGCAGTTCTTC. It codes for CASRGGWAEPYNEQFF.

This chain connects TRBV18 to TRBJ1-2; the match to TRBD1 covers 11 bases. The CDR3 loop spans 15 amino acids. Germline CDR1 and CDR2: KGHSH and LQKENI. The V segment lost 3 bases and the J segment 7 bases; nucleotides outside the gene matches: 7. The CDR3 loop is CASSPGTGGVSGYTF. In DNA form, the CDR3 reads TGTGCCAGCTCACCGGGGACAGGGGGAGTCAGTGGCTACACCTTC.

J is TRBJ2-7 and V is TRBV11-2, with 11 bases fitting TRBD2. CDR3 length: 16 residues. Trimming took 2 bases from V and 3 from J; bases not matched to a gene: 6. Germline V gene sequence: CDR1 SGHAT, CDR2 FQNNGV. CDR3 DNA: TGTGCCAGCAGCTTATGGACGGGGACTAGCGGCTACGAGCAGTACTTC. It yields the protein CASSLWTGTSGYEQYF.

The chain couples TRBV7-9 to TRBJ2-2, with 14 bases aligning to TRBD2. Germline V gene sequence: CDR1 SEHNR, CDR2 FQNEAQ (reference sequence). Germline trimming cut 7 bases from V and 5 bases from J; bases unmatched to any gene: 6. The CDR3 has 16 residues. CDR3 residues: CASTRGLAGVTGELFF. In DNA, the CDR3 is TGTGCCAGCACCAGGGGACTAGCGGGAGTTACCGGGGAGCTGTTTTTT.

The chain carries TRBV4-2 and TRBJ2-7; 11 positions match TRBD2. The CDR3 covers 14 residues. Per germline, CDR1 LGHNA and CDR2 YNFKEQ. J gave up 7 bases and V 3 bases, and 5 bases lay outside the gene matches. This CDR3 reads CASSHSGGAGEQYF. In DNA form, the CDR3 reads TGTGCCAGCAGCCATAGCGGGGGGGCAGGTGAGCAGTACTTC.

The J gene is TRBJ2-1, the V gene TRBV30; TRBD2 is a possible D gene (5 bases). There are 14 residues in the CDR3. V gave up 3 bases and J gave up 6 bases, with 15 bases separating them. Germline CDR1 and CDR2: GTSNPN and SVGIG (reference sequence). This chain's CDR3 is CAWRSTRGPNEQFF. CDR3 nucleotides: TGTGCCTGGAGGTCTACCAGAGGGCCCAATGAGCAGTTCTTC.

V is TRBV7-9 and J is TRBJ2-7; 10 bases are a match to TRBD1. V dropped 5 bases and J dropped 4; count of bases not matched to a gene: 5. CDR3 length: 14 amino acids. Germline V lookup: CDR1 SEHNR, CDR2 FQNEAQ (reference sequence). DNA of the CDR3: TGTGCCAGCAGCGCAGACAGGGGGCGTTACGAGCAGTACTTC. Its translation is CASSADRGRYEQYF.

This chain joins TRBV3-1 (or the pseudogene TRBV3-2) and TRBJ2-2; D uncertain. This CDR3 has 16 residues. V lost 8 bases and J lost 0, with 16 bases in between. CDR1 and CDR2 from the germline V gene are LGHDT and YNNKEL (reference sequence). CDR3 coding DNA: TGTGCCAGCTCTATCGGAGCCGTCACGAACACCGGGGAGCTGTTTTTT. This gives the protein CASSIGAVTNTGELFF.

This clone was recorded once. This sequence joins TRBV11-2 and TRBJ2-5; 11 bases are a match to TRBD2. Germline trimming cut 1 base from V and 5 bases from J; bases unmatched to any gene: 12. The CDR3 extends over 18 amino acids. Germline V lookup: CDR1 SGHAT, CDR2 FQNNGV. The CDR3 sequence: CASSLGGASGGRGETQYF. The DNA for the CDR3 is TGTGCCAGCAGCTTAGGGGGCGCTAGCGGGGGGCGAGGGGAGACCCAGTACTTC.

V gene TRBV9 combines with J gene TRBJ2-2; 8 bases are a match to TRBD1. The V and J ends lost 6 bases and 2 bases, in that order; junction bases with no gene match: 9. Germline CDR1 SGDLS, CDR2 YYNGEE. CDR3 length equals 16 residues. CDR3 in DNA: TGTGCCAGCACCCCGGAGGACAGGGTAAACACCGGGGAGCTGTTTTTT. It translates to CASTPEDRVNTGELFF. Combining the CDR3 with reference TRBV9 and TRBJ2-2 gives the whole variable domain DSGVTQTPKHLITATGQRVTLRCSPRSGDLSVYWYQQSLDQGLQFLIQYYNGEERAKGNILERFSAQQFPDLHSELNLSSLELGDSALYFCASTPEDRVNTGELFFGEGSRLTVL.

The chain employs TRBV18 and TRBJ2-1; 9 nucleotides line up with TRBD2. This CDR3 region has 14 residues. Unmatched junction bases numbered 5, after V lost 3 bases and J lost 8 bases. Germline V gene data show CDR1 as KGHSH and CDR2 as LQKENI. DNA for the CDR3: TGTGCCAGCTCACCCGGGACTAGCCGGGATGAGCAGTTCTTC. This encodes CASSPGTSRDEQFF.